This T cell receptor (beta chain) stems from a study of blood T cell repertoires in COVID-19. About the study: Acute and convalescent COVID-19 specimens originated in the United States, Italy and Spain. Sample material is recorded as cDNA or gDNA derived from T cells, B-cell-depleted T cells, or PBMCs.

The authors' processing: Nucleated cell counts were estimated from reference gene primer amplification. Sequenced by immunoSEQ multiplex PCR; TCRdb stores in-frame clones only, minus some. V, J and clone size are those of that table, while D and trimming were read from the DNA. This sample has roughly 80,000 clones, with over 65% found just once. The ends lost 0 bases at V and 5 bases at J; junction bases unmatched: 10. In germline, CDR1 is MNHEY, CDR2 SVGAGI. The CDR3 runs to 16 residues. The sample consisted of peripheral blood. The rearrangement links TRBV6-5 to TRBJ2-7; 7 nucleotides agree with TRBD2. This TCR came from a human donor in a cohort sampled during active COVID-19. As DNA, the CDR3 is TGTGCCAGCAGTTACTCGGGGGGAGGGGTTTTCAACGAGCAGTACTTC. This sequence encodes CASSYSGGGVFNEQYF.